This is a list of T cell receptor beta chains from one sample in a study of OX40 agonist ivuxolimab in advanced cancers. Method: immunoSEQ multiplex PCR; TCRdb's copy keeps in-frame clones and lacks some. The sample includes more than 50,000 clones, 87% of them seen just once. The sample was CD4+ or CD8+ T cells sorted from blood, taken in a trial of the OX40 agonist ivuxolimab. The receptors come from an adult with an advanced solid tumor such as melanoma, head and neck, liver or kidney cancer. CDR3s include the opening cysteine and the closing phenylalanine or tryptophan. The D gene is left open where the match is weak. Clone size is given for some rows only: seen once, a few or many times, or a class if the clone is expanded.

j_call: TRBJ1-1
clone_size: .
v_call: TRBV27
d_call: .
cdr3_aa: CASSLLGVVNTEAFF
cdr3_nt: TGTGCCAGCAGTTTATTGGGGGTCGTGAACACTGAAGCTTTCTTT

j_call: TRBJ1-5
clone_size: .
v_call: TRBV21-1
d_call: .
cdr3_aa: CASSKARVGNQPQHF
cdr3_nt: TGTGCCAGCAGCAAAGCCAGGGTTGGCAATCAGCCCCAGCATTTT

j_call: TRBJ2-7
clone_size: .
v_call: TRBV7-2
d_call: TRBD1
cdr3_aa: CASSLWSPGTDEQYF
cdr3_nt: TGTGCCAGCAGCTTATGGTCTCCCGGGACAGACGAGCAGTACTTC

j_call: TRBJ1-3
clone_size: .
v_call: TRBV5-1
d_call: TRBD1
cdr3_aa: CASSLALGQGALGNTIYF
cdr3_nt: TGCGCCAGCAGCTTGGCCCTTGGCCAGGGGGCATTGGGAAACACCATATATTTT

j_call: TRBJ2-5
clone_size: .
v_call: TRBV25-1
d_call: .
cdr3_aa: CASSRQQETQYF
cdr3_nt: TGTGCCAGCAGTAGGCAGCAAGAGACCCAGTACTTC

j_call: TRBJ2-7
clone_size: once
v_call: TRBV18
d_call: .
cdr3_aa: CASSPRQGGEYEQYF
cdr3_nt: TGTGCCAGCTCTCCCCGCCAGGGGGGCGAGTACGAGCAGTACTTC

j_call: TRBJ1-1
clone_size: .
v_call: TRBV7-6
d_call: .
cdr3_aa: CASSLGPTGNTEAFF
cdr3_nt: TGTGCCAGCAGCTTGGGACCGACAGGGAACACTGAAGCTTTCTTT

j_call: TRBJ1-1
clone_size: .
v_call: TRBV27
d_call: TRBD1
cdr3_aa: CASRGPGTGSLNTEAFF
cdr3_nt: TGTGCCAGCAGAGGCCCCGGGACAGGATCCCTGAACACTGAAGCTTTCTTT

j_call: TRBJ2-3
clone_size: .
v_call: TRBV14
d_call: TRBD2
cdr3_aa: CASSQVMSVGTKRDTQYF
cdr3_nt: TGTGCCAGCAGCCAAGTTATGTCCGTCGGGACTAAGCGAGATACGCAGTATTTT

j_call: TRBJ1-1
clone_size: .
v_call: TRBV18
d_call: .
cdr3_aa: CASSEGSMNTEAFF
cdr3_nt: TGTGCCAGCTCCGAGGGGAGCATGAACACTGAAGCTTTCTTT

j_call: TRBJ1-4
clone_size: .
v_call: TRBV4-1
d_call: TRBD1
cdr3_aa: CASSQLGQAATNEKLFF
cdr3_nt: TGCGCCAGCAGCCAACTTGGACAGGCGGCAACTAATGAAAAACTGTTTTTT

j_call: TRBJ2-2
clone_size: .
v_call: TRBV9
d_call: .
cdr3_aa: CASSVATVNTGELFF
cdr3_nt: TGTGCCAGCAGCGTAGCGACAGTAAACACCGGGGAGCTGTTTTTT

j_call: TRBJ2-1
clone_size: .
v_call: TRBV7-2
d_call: TRBD2
cdr3_aa: CASSPQVGGGLNEQFF
cdr3_nt: TGTGCCAGCAGCCCCCAAGTCGGGGGGGGCCTAAATGAGCAGTTCTTC

j_call: TRBJ2-7
clone_size: once
v_call: TRBV25-1
d_call: .
cdr3_aa: CASSEWMGSWGSYEQYF
cdr3_nt: TGTGCCAGCAGTGAATGGATGGGGAGCTGGGGGTCCTACGAGCAGTACTTC

j_call: TRBJ1-5
clone_size: .
v_call: TRBV4-3
d_call: .
cdr3_aa: CASSQDVQGHQPQHF
cdr3_nt: TGCGCCAGCAGCCAAGATGTGCAGGGACATCAGCCCCAGCATTTT

j_call: TRBJ2-1
clone_size: .
v_call: TRBV6-5
d_call: TRBD2
cdr3_aa: CASSSSGILRDEQFF
cdr3_nt: TGTGCCAGCAGTTCCAGCGGGATCCTTAGGGATGAGCAGTTCTTC

j_call: TRBJ2-2
clone_size: .
v_call: TRBV18
d_call: .
cdr3_aa: CASSPRSPLGSAATGELFF
cdr3_nt: TGTGCCAGCTCACCACGTTCCCCCTTGGGTAGCGCGGCCACCGGGGAGCTGTTTTTT

j_call: TRBJ2-2
clone_size: .
v_call: TRBV4-3
d_call: .
cdr3_aa: CASSQDHRGSNTGELFF
cdr3_nt: TGCGCCAGCAGCCAAGATCATAGGGGTTCGAACACCGGGGAGCTGTTTTTT

j_call: TRBJ2-5
clone_size: .
v_call: TRBV5-4
d_call: .
cdr3_aa: CASSPTGDYQETQYF
cdr3_nt: TGTGCCAGCAGCCCCACAGGGGACTACCAAGAGACCCAGTACTTC

j_call: TRBJ2-7
clone_size: once
v_call: TRBV7-5
d_call: .
cdr3_aa: CARSFRPETSYEQYF
cdr3_nt: TGTGCCAGAAGCTTCCGTCCGGAGACCTCCTACGAGCAGTACTTC

j_call: TRBJ1-6
clone_size: .
v_call: TRBV30
d_call: .
cdr3_aa: CAWSEDYRGSPLHF
cdr3_nt: TGTGCCTGGAGTGAAGACTACCGGGGGTCACCCCTCCACTTT

j_call: TRBJ2-2
clone_size: .
v_call: TRBV27
d_call: .
cdr3_aa: CASSWAYNTGELFF
cdr3_nt: TGTGCCAGCAGTTGGGCCTACAACACCGGGGAGCTGTTTTTT

j_call: TRBJ2-6
clone_size: .
v_call: TRBV5-1
d_call: .
cdr3_aa: CASSSGRLSGANVLTF
cdr3_nt: TGCGCCAGCAGCTCCGGACGGCTCTCTGGGGCCAACGTCCTGACTTTC

j_call: TRBJ1-1
clone_size: .
v_call: TRBV7-9
d_call: .
cdr3_aa: CASSLMEDTEAFF
cdr3_nt: TGTGCCAGCAGCTTAATGGAAGACACTGAAGCTTTCTTT

j_call: TRBJ2-2
clone_size: .
v_call: TRBV11-3
d_call: TRBD1
cdr3_aa: CASSLTGQEPGELFF
cdr3_nt: TGTGCCAGCAGCCTAACCGGACAGGAACCCGGGGAGCTGTTTTTT

j_call: TRBJ2-5
clone_size: .
v_call: TRBV7-6
d_call: TRBD1
cdr3_aa: CASSSLGGHQETQYF
cdr3_nt: TGTGCCAGCAGCTCTCTAGGGGGCCACCAAGAGACCCAGTACTTC

j_call: TRBJ2-6
clone_size: .
v_call: TRBV19
d_call: TRBD1
cdr3_aa: CASGQGAGANVLTF
cdr3_nt: TGTGCCAGTGGACAGGGGGCTGGGGCCAACGTCCTGACTTTC

j_call: TRBJ1-2
clone_size: .
v_call: TRBV5-4
d_call: .
cdr3_aa: CASSLRTAHYGYTF
cdr3_nt: TGTGCCAGCAGCTTGCGGACCGCCCACTATGGCTACACCTTC

j_call: TRBJ2-5
clone_size: .
v_call: TRBV10-3
d_call: TRBD2
cdr3_aa: CAISEIRTSLEETQYF
cdr3_nt: TGTGCCATCAGTGAGATCAGGACTAGCCTAGAAGAGACCCAGTACTTC

j_call: TRBJ1-4
clone_size: .
v_call: TRBV15
d_call: .
cdr3_aa: CATSRGAENEKLFF
cdr3_nt: TGTGCCACCAGCAGAGGGGCGGAAAATGAAAAACTGTTTTTT

j_call: TRBJ1-4
clone_size: .
v_call: TRBV5-4
d_call: .
cdr3_aa: CASSQDPNEKLFF
cdr3_nt: TGTGCCAGCAGCCAGGACCCTAATGAAAAACTGTTTTTT

j_call: TRBJ1-2
clone_size: .
v_call: TRBV6-5
d_call: .
cdr3_aa: CASSSPTRNYGYTF
cdr3_nt: TGTGCCAGCAGTTCCCCGACCCGCAACTATGGCTACACCTTC

j_call: TRBJ2-5
clone_size: .
v_call: TRBV18
d_call: .
cdr3_aa: CASSPGPTYQETQYF
cdr3_nt: TGTGCCAGCTCACCGGGCCCGACCTACCAAGAGACCCAGTACTTC

j_call: TRBJ1-5
clone_size: .
v_call: TRBV6-1
d_call: .
cdr3_aa: CASRQGTLSTQHF
cdr3_nt: TGTGCCAGCAGGCAAGGGACACTCAGTACCCAGCATTTT

j_call: TRBJ1-2
clone_size: .
v_call: TRBV6-1
d_call: .
cdr3_aa: CASSENSNYGYTF
cdr3_nt: TGTGCCAGCAGTGAGAACAGTAACTATGGCTACACCTTC

j_call: TRBJ1-1
clone_size: few
v_call: TRBV29-1
d_call: .
cdr3_aa: CSVDGGRAFF
cdr3_nt: TGCAGCGTTGACGGGGGCCGGGCTTTCTTT

j_call: TRBJ2-6
clone_size: once
v_call: TRBV6-5
d_call: .
cdr3_aa: CASRLSGANVLTF
cdr3_nt: TGTGCCAGCAGGTTATCTGGGGCCAACGTCCTGACTTTC

j_call: TRBJ1-3
clone_size: .
v_call: TRBV19
d_call: TRBD1
cdr3_aa: CASSPRSRGLGNTIYF
cdr3_nt: TGTGCCAGTAGTCCACGGAGTAGGGGGCTAGGAAACACCATATATTTT

j_call: TRBJ2-7
clone_size: .
v_call: TRBV4-2
d_call: .
cdr3_aa: CASSQVNWGSGSYEQYF
cdr3_nt: TGTGCCAGCAGCCAAGTAAATTGGGGCAGCGGATCCTACGAGCAGTACTTC

j_call: TRBJ1-1
clone_size: .
v_call: TRBV19
d_call: TRBD1
cdr3_aa: CASCTHNTGGVGEAFF
cdr3_nt: TGTGCCAGTTGCACCCATAATACAGGGGGCGTCGGTGAAGCTTTCTTT

j_call: TRBJ1-6
clone_size: .
v_call: TRBV7-9
d_call: .
cdr3_aa: CASSFTGRGSYNSPLHF
cdr3_nt: TGTGCCAGCAGCTTCACAGGGAGGGGCTCCTATAATTCACCCCTCCACTTT

j_call: TRBJ1-5
clone_size: .
v_call: TRBV2
d_call: TRBD1
cdr3_aa: CASSENRGGGNQPQHF
cdr3_nt: TGTGCCAGCAGTGAGAACAGGGGTGGTGGTAATCAGCCCCAGCATTTT

j_call: TRBJ2-7
clone_size: once
v_call: TRBV19
d_call: .
cdr3_aa: CASSLPGASEQYF
cdr3_nt: TGTGCCAGTAGTCTCCCAGGGGCTAGCGAGCAGTACTTC

j_call: TRBJ2-2
clone_size: .
v_call: TRBV5-4
d_call: TRBD1
cdr3_aa: CATGDRRANTGELFF
cdr3_nt: TGTGCCACCGGGGACAGGCGTGCGAACACCGGGGAGCTGTTTTTT

j_call: TRBJ2-7
clone_size: .
v_call: TRBV9
d_call: .
cdr3_aa: CASSVGAAGTGEQYF
cdr3_nt: TGTGCCAGCAGCGTAGGTGCGGCGGGAACGGGTGAGCAGTACTTC

j_call: TRBJ1-4
clone_size: .
v_call: TRBV5-1
d_call: .
cdr3_aa: CASSLGGQSGEKLFF
cdr3_nt: TGCGCCAGCAGCTTGGGGGGTCAGAGCGGCGAAAAACTGTTTTTT

j_call: TRBJ1-2
clone_size: .
v_call: TRBV7-3
d_call: .
cdr3_aa: CASTLLGGPSSNYGYTF
cdr3_nt: TGTGCCAGCACCTTACTCGGGGGCCCTTCGTCTAACTATGGCTACACCTTC

j_call: TRBJ2-2
clone_size: few
v_call: TRBV2
d_call: .
cdr3_aa: CASSLRGIVSGELFF
cdr3_nt: TGTGCCAGCAGTCTCAGGGGAATAGTTTCCGGGGAGCTGTTTTTT

j_call: TRBJ1-2
clone_size: .
v_call: TRBV2
d_call: TRBD1
cdr3_aa: CASSRTGSYGYTF
cdr3_nt: TGTGCCAGCAGTCGGACAGGTTCCTATGGCTACACCTTC

j_call: TRBJ1-2
clone_size: .
v_call: TRBV18
d_call: .
cdr3_aa: CASSPPQDYGYTF
cdr3_nt: TGTGCCAGCTCACCACCACAGGACTATGGCTACACCTTC

j_call: TRBJ2-3
clone_size: .
v_call: TRBV7-2
d_call: .
cdr3_aa: CASSSLGTAETDTQYF
cdr3_nt: TGTGCCAGCAGCTCACTTGGGACCGCAGAAACAGATACGCAGTATTTT

j_call: TRBJ1-2
clone_size: few
v_call: TRBV10-3
d_call: .
cdr3_aa: CAISATGLNSLF
cdr3_nt: TGTGCCATCAGTGCTACGGGACTAAATTCCCTCTTC

j_call: TRBJ2-7
clone_size: .
v_call: TRBV28
d_call: .
cdr3_aa: CASSTPQGSNEQYF
cdr3_nt: TGTGCCAGCAGTACACCACAGGGATCTAACGAGCAGTACTTC

j_call: TRBJ1-4
clone_size: once
v_call: TRBV5-5
d_call: .
cdr3_aa: CASNNPGSGEKLFF
cdr3_nt: TGTGCCAGCAACAATCCGGGGTCCGGGGAAAAACTGTTTTTT

j_call: TRBJ1-5
clone_size: .
v_call: TRBV7-6
d_call: .
cdr3_aa: CASSPQGRMEVGNQPQHF
cdr3_nt: TGTGCCAGCAGCCCTCAGGGACGGATGGAGGTTGGCAATCAGCCCCAGCATTTT

j_call: TRBJ1-1
clone_size: .
v_call: TRBV5-6
d_call: TRBD1
cdr3_aa: CASRHGQVGGTEAFF
cdr3_nt: TGTGCCAGCAGGCATGGACAGGTCGGGGGGACTGAAGCTTTCTTT

j_call: TRBJ2-3
clone_size: .
v_call: TRBV5-1
d_call: .
cdr3_aa: CASSFTGYSTDTQYF
cdr3_nt: TGCGCCAGCAGCTTTACGGGGTATAGCACAGATACGCAGTATTTT

j_call: TRBJ1-5
clone_size: .
v_call: TRBV7-2
d_call: .
cdr3_aa: CASSLVGGGSNQPQHF
cdr3_nt: TGTGCCAGCAGCTTAGTGGGTGGAGGTAGCAATCAGCCCCAGCATTTT

j_call: TRBJ2-1
clone_size: .
v_call: TRBV5-4
d_call: TRBD2
cdr3_aa: CASSLVSGGTQFF
cdr3_nt: TGTGCCAGCAGCTTGGTTAGCGGGGGGACGCAGTTCTTC

j_call: TRBJ1-1
clone_size: .
v_call: TRBV20-1
d_call: .
cdr3_aa: CSATGHEAFF
cdr3_nt: TGCAGTGCTACGGGGCATGAAGCTTTCTTT